This T cell receptor (beta chain) was identified during a study of graft-versus-host responses after intestinal transplantation. Assay used: immunoSEQ multiplex PCR; TCRdb lists only in-frame clones, some missing. The sample has some 11,000 clones; approximately 93% are singletons. The length of the CDR3 is 14 residues. In germline, CDR1 is SGHVS, CDR2 FNYEAQ. V lost 0 bases to trimming and J lost 1 base, with 6 bases between them. This chain joins TRBV7-6 and TRBJ1-1; D ambiguous. Sequences were derived from PBMCs, sampled around 3.5 months after intestinal transplant. This clonotype was sampled from a human patient who received an intestinal transplant, so some T cells may come from the graft donor. The CDR3 spells CASSLAGENTEAFF. The CDR3 coding sequence is TGTGCCAGCAGCTTAGCGGGAGAGAACACTGAAGCTTTCTTT.